This TCR beta chain is from a study of neurological immune-mediated disorders. Regarding this clonotype: Its specificity is not known.

Findings and caveats of the study: According to phylogenetic grouping, one related-CDR3 cluster, a possible signature, contained the repertoires of 18 of 34 multiple sclerosis patients. The expanded clones of different subjects shared no CDR3 amino acid sequences (suggesting private repertoires in all groups).

5'RACE with 10-nucleotide random UMIs produced the cDNA. From 15-18 subjects, every sequencing run obtained over 160 million TCR-beta sequences. MiXCR, applied by TCRdb to the 5' RACE reads, yields one record per CDR3 protein. The profile shows under 75,000 distinct CDR3 sequences, about 3.2% of them singletons. Germline V gives CDR1 DFQATT, CDR2 SNEGSKA (reference sequence). V dropped 8 bases and J dropped 6 bases, with 14 bases sitting between them. The CDR3 is made up of 11 amino acids. The sample was PBMCs. This clonotype was obtained from a woman in her sixties with multiple sclerosis. The V call is TRBV20-1, the J call TRBJ2-7; D is possibly TRBD1 or TRBD2 (5 bases each). The CDR3 sequence: CSPGPSSEQYF. The CDR3, as DNA: TGCAGTCCGGGACCTTCAAGCGAGCAGTACTTC.